A selection of T cell receptor beta chains follows, all from one sample in a study of control samples from healthy donors and cancer patients. Data came from immunoSEQ multiplex PCR; TCRdb stores just in-frame clones and leaves some out. This table has about 170,000 clones, roughly 93% appearing once. Sequencing input: blood. The receptor source for this set is an older woman in good health. The CDR3 runs from the conserved cysteine through the conserved F or W. The order of the fields is clone size, V gene, CDR3 protein. The size of a clone is reported for some rows only, either as once, few or many, or as a class for expanded clones.

clone size: NA
V gene: TRBV7-9
CDR3 protein: CASSLASGTISYEQYF

clone size: once
V gene: TRBV3-1/TRBV3-2
CDR3 protein: CASSQPGAGNPYEQYF

clone size: NA
V gene: TRBV11-2
CDR3 protein: CASSLVGDGTGELFF

clone size: NA
V gene: TRBV27
CDR3 protein: CASSSSPGGTQYF

clone size: NA
V gene: TRBV9
CDR3 protein: CASSVATEGARTEAFF

clone size: NA
V gene: TRBV6-5
CDR3 protein: CASAGAGSYNEQFF

clone size: NA
V gene: TRBV5-8
CDR3 protein: CASSLVGYTYEQYF

clone size: NA
V gene: TRBV6-5
CDR3 protein: CASRRTSQETQYF

clone size: NA
V gene: TRBV10-3
CDR3 protein: CATAGTGVEKLFF

clone size: NA
V gene: TRBV30
CDR3 protein: CAWRSARTGNADSNQPQHF

clone size: NA
V gene: TRBV3-1/TRBV3-2
CDR3 protein: CASSQGTGKALNYGYTF

clone size: NA
V gene: TRBV3-1/TRBV3-2
CDR3 protein: CASGRGNTEAFF

clone size: NA
V gene: TRBV7-8
CDR3 protein: CATRDAIVTEYQETQYF

clone size: NA
V gene: TRBV6-6
CDR3 protein: CASRDRGGQPQHF

clone size: NA
V gene: TRBV7-2
CDR3 protein: CASSPRGPSTDTQYF

clone size: NA
V gene: TRBV6-6
CDR3 protein: CASSVGRAYEQYF

clone size: NA
V gene: TRBV5-5
CDR3 protein: CASSLGTLVNNQPQHF